The rows below give T cell receptor beta chains drawn from one sample of a study of OX40 agonist ivuxolimab in advanced cancers. The data were produced by immunoSEQ multiplex PCR, yet TCRdb's version contains in-frame clones alone and is incomplete. The table includes about 72,000 clones, 75% to 90% detected once. Specimen: CD4+ or CD8+ T cells sorted from blood, collected in a trial of the OX40 agonist ivuxolimab. All receptors derive from an adult with an advanced solid tumor such as melanoma, head and neck, liver or kidney cancer. The CDR3 runs from the conserved cysteine through the conserved F or W. D genes are given only for firm matches. A row's size may be missing; if present it is once, few, many or a size class.

TRBV28	TRBD1	TRBJ1-2	once	TGTGCCAGCAGTCTTGGGACAGGGCGAAACTATGGCTACACCTTC	CASSLGTGRNYGYTF
TRBV5-4	TRBD1	TRBJ2-4	NA	TGTGCCAGCAGCTGGGGGTTTGAAAGGACAGGGGCCATTCAGTACTTC	CASSWGFERTGAIQYF
TRBV30	TRBD2	TRBJ2-7	NA	TGTGCCTGGAGAAACGGGGAGGGTTTAAGCTACGAGCAGTACTTC	CAWRNGEGLSYEQYF
TRBV7-9	NA	TRBJ2-7	NA	TGTGCCAGCAGCGTTTCGGGGAGCGAGCAGTACTTC	CASSVSGSEQYF
TRBV2	NA	TRBJ1-1	NA	TGTGCCAGCAGTGGCCGGGGGAACACTGAAGCTTTCTTT	CASSGRGNTEAFF
TRBV20-1	NA	TRBJ2-3	NA	TGCAGTGCTAGTCGAAAAGATACGCAGTATTTT	CSASRKDTQYF
TRBV6-1	NA	TRBJ1-2	NA	TGTGCCGGCGGCCAGGGCTATGGCTACACCTTC	CAGGQGYGYTF
TRBV28	TRBD2	TRBJ2-1	NA	TGTGCCAGCAGTTTGGGACTAGCGGGAGTCAATGAGCAGTTCTTC	CASSLGLAGVNEQFF
TRBV27	TRBD2	TRBJ2-1	NA	TGTGCCAGCAGTTTTGTTAGAGCGGGAGGGGCCAATGAGCAGTTCTTC	CASSFVRAGGANEQFF
TRBV19	NA	TRBJ1-4	NA	TGTGCCAGTATTGGCAGTAATGAAAAACTGTTTTTT	CASIGSNEKLFF
TRBV18	TRBD1	TRBJ1-5	NA	TGTGCCAGCTCATATTCGGCAGGGGGCCATCAGCCCCAGCATTTT	CASSYSAGGHQPQHF
TRBV21-1	NA	TRBJ2-1	NA	TGTGCCAGCAGCAAAGCGCGGGGTAGCGGGAGAGATGAGCAGTTCTTC	CASSKARGSGRDEQFF
TRBV2	NA	TRBJ2-7	NA	TGTGCCAGCAGTGATAGGGAGGAAGGGGAGCAGTACTTC	CASSDREEGEQYF